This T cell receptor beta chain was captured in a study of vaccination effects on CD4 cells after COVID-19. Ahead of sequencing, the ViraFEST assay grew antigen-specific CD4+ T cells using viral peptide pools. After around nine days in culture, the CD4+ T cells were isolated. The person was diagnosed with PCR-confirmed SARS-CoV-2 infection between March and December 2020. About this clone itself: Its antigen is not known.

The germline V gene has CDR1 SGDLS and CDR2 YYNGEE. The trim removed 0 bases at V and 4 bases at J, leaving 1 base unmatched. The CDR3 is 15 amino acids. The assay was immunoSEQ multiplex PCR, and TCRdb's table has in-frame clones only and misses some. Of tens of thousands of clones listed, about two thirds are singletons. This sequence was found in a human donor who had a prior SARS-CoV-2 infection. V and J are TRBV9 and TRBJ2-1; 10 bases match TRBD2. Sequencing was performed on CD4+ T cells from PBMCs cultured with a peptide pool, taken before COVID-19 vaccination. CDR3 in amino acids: CASSVVAGGYNEQFF. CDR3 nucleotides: TGTGCCAGCAGCGTAGTAGCGGGGGGATACAATGAGCAGTTCTTC.